One TCR beta chain is described in this entry. These data are taken from a study of blood T cell repertoires in COVID-19. Sequenced by immunoSEQ multiplex PCR; TCRdb stores in-frame clones only, minus some. This sample has around 220,000 clones; 82% occur once, and the top ten carry over 7%. This sequence was found in a woman older than 75 with COVID-19, enrolled during active disease. Sequenced material: peripheral blood.

The CDR3 DNA sequence: TGTGCCAGCAGTGAGGGGTACAGGGGGCGGAATGGCTACACCTTC. It encodes CASSEGYRGRNGYTF. The rearrangement uses TRBV27 and TRBJ1-2; 9 nucleotides agree with TRBD1. This CDR3 contains 15 residues. The V segment lost 5 bases and the J segment 6 bases; nucleotides outside the gene matches: 10. Germline CDR1 reads MNHEY; CDR2 reads SMNVEV (reference sequence).